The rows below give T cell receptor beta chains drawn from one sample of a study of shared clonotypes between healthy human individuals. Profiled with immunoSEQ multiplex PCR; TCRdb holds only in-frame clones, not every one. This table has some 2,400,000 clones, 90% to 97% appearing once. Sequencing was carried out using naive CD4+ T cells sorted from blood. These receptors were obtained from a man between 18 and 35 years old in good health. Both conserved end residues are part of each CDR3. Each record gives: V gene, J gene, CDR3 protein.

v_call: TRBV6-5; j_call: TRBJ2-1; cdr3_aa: CASSYSGANEQFF
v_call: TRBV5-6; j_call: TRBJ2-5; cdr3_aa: CASSSWRGAGETQYF
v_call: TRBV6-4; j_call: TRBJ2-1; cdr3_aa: CASSEQGSSSYNEQFF
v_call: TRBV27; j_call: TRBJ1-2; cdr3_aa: CASSPRARPVDGYTF
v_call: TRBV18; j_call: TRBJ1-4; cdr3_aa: CASSPLGFLNEKLFF
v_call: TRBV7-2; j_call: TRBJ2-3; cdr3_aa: CASSSGQVTDTQYF
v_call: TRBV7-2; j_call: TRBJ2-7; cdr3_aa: CASSPRQGAEQYF
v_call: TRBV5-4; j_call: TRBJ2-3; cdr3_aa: CASSLEDRDHTQYF
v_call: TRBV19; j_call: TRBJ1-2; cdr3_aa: CASSTVATANYGYTF
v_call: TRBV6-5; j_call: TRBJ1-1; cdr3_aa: CASSKFDEGRSEAFF
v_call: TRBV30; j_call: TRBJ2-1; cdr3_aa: CAWSGLRASSNEQFF
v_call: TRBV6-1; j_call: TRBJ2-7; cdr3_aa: CASSDRAGYEQYF
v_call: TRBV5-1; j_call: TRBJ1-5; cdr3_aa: CASSLDSPNQPQHF
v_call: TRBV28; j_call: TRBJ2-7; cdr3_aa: CASSERRYEQYF
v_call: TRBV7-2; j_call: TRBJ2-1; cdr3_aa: CASSPTSGGFSSYNEQFF
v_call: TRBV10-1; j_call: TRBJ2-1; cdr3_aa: CASSPLAGAYNEQFF